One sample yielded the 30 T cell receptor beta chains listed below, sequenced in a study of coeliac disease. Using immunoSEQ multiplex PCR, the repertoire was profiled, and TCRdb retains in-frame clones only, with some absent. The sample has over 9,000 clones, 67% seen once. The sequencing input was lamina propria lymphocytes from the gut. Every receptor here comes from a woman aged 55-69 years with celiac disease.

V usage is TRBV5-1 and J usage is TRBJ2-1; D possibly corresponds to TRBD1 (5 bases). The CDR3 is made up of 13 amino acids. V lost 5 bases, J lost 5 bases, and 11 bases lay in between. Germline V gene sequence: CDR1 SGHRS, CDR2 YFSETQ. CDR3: CASRDQGNNEQFF. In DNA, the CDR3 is TGCGCCAGCAGGGATCAGGGAAACAATGAGCAGTTCTTC.

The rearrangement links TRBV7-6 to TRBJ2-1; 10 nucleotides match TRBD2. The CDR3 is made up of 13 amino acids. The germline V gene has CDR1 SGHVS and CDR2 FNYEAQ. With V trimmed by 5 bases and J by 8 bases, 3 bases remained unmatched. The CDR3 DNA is TGTGCCAGCAGCCGAGCGGGGGGGGATGAGCAGTTCTTC. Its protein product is CASSRAGGDEQFF.

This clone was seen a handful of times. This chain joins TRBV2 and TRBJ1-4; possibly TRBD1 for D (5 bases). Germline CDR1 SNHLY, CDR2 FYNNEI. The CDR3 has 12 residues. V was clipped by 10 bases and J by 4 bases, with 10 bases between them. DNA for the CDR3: TGTGCCAACCGGGGGGATAATGAAAAACTGTTTTTT. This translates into CANRGDNEKLFF.

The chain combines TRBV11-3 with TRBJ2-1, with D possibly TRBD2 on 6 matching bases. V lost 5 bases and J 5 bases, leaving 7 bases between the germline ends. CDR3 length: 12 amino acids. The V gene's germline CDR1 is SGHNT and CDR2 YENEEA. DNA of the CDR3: TGTGCCAGCAGCACTAGCAACAATGAGCAGTTCTTC. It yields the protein CASSTSNNEQFF.

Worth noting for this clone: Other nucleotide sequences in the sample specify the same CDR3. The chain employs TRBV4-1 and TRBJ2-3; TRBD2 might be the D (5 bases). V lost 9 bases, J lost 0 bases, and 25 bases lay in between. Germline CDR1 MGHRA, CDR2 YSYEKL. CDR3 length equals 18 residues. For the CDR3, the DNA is TGCGCCAGTAGTCTTGACCGGGGTACGTCCCCCAGCACAGATACGCAGTATTTT. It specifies CASSLDRGTSPSTDTQYF.

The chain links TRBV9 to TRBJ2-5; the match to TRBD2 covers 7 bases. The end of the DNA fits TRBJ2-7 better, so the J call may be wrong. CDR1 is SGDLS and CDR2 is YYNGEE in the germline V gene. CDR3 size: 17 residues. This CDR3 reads CASSVGLADSGTYEQYF. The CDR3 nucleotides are TGTGCCAGCAGCGTAGGGCTAGCGGACTCAGGGACCTACGAGCAGTACTTC.

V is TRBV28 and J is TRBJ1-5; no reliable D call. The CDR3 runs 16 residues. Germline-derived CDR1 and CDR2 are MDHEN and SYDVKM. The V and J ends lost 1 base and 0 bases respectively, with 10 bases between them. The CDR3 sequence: CASSLLSGYSNQPQHF. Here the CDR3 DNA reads TGTGCCAGCAGTTTATTGTCAGGTTATAGCAATCAGCCCCAGCATTTT.

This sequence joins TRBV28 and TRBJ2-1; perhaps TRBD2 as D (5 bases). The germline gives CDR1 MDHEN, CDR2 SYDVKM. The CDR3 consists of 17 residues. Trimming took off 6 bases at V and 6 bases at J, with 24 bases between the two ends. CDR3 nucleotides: TGTGCCAGCAGCCCCTATCGCTTCGCGACTAAGAGCAATGAGCAGTTCTTC. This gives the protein CASSPYRFATKSNEQFF. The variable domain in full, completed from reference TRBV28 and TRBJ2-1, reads DVKVTQSSRYLVKRTGEKVFLECVQDMDHENMFWYRQDPGLGLRLIYFSYDVKMKEKGDIPEGYSVSREKKERFSLILESASTNQTSMYLCASSPYRFATKSNEQFFGPGTRLTVL.

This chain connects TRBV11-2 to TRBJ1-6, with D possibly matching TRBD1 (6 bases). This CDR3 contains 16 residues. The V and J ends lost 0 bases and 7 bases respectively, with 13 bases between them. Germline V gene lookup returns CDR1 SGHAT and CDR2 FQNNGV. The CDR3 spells CASSLEVGGPNSPLHF. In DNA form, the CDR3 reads TGTGCCAGCAGCTTAGAGGTCGGGGGGCCGAATTCACCCCTCCACTTT.

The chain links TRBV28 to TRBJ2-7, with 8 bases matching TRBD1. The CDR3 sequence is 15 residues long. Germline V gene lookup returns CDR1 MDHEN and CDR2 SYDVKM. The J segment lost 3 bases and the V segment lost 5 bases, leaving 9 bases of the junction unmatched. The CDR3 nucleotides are TGTGCCAGCAGTAGAGACAGGGGTACCAACTACGAGCAGTACTTC. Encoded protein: CASSRDRGTNYEQYF.

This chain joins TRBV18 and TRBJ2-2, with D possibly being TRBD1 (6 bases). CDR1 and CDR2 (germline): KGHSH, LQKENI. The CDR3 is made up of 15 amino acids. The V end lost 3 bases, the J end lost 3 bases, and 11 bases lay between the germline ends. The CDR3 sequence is CASSPQGQHTGELFF. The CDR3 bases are TGTGCCAGCTCACCCCAGGGACAACACACCGGGGAGCTGTTTTTT.

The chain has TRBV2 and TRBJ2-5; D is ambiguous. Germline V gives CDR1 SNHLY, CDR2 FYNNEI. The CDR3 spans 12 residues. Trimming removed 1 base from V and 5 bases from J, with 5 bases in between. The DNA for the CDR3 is TGTGCCAGCAGTGAAGAGAGGGAGACCCAGTACTTC. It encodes CASSEERETQYF.

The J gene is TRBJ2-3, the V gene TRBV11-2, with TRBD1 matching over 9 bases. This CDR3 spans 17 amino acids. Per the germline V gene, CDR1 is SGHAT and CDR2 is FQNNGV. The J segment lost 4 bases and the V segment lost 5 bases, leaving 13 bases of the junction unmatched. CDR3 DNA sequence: TGTGCCAGCAGCCTAACCCCGGGACAGGGAAGGGCAGATACGCAGTATTTT. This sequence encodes CASSLTPGQGRADTQYF.

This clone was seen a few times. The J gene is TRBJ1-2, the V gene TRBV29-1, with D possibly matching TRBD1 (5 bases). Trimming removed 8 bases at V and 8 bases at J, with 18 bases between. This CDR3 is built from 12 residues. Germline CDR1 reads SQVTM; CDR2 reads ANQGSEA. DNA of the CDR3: TGCAGCTCCAGAGACCACGGGGGGGGCTACACCTTC. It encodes CSSRDHGGGYTF. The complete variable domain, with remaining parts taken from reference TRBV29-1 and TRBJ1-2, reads SAVISQKPSRDICQRGTSLTIQCQVDSQVTMMFWYRQQPGQSLTLIATANQGSEATYESGFVIDKFPISRPNLTFSTLTVSNMSPEDSSIYLCSSRDHGGGYTFGSGTRLTVV.

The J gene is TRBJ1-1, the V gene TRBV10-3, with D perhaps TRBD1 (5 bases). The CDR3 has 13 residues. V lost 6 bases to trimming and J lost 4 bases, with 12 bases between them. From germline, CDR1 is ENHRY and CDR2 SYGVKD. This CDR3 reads CAISGTGTTEAFF. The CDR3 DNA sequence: TGTGCCATCAGCGGAACAGGAACCACTGAAGCTTTCTTT.

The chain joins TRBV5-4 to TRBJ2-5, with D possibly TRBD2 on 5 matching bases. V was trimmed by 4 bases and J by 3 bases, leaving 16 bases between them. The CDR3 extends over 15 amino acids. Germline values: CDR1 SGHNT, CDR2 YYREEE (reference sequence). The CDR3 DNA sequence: TGTGCCAGCAGCCGCGGGTCGCAAAAAAAAGAGACCCAGTACTTC. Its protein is CASSRGSQKKETQYF.

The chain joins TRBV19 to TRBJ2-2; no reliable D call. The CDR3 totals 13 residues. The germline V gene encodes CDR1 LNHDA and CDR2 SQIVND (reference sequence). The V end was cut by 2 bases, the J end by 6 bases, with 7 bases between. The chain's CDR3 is CASSILFAGELFF. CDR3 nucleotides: TGTGCCAGTAGTATATTATTTGCCGGGGAGCTGTTTTTT.

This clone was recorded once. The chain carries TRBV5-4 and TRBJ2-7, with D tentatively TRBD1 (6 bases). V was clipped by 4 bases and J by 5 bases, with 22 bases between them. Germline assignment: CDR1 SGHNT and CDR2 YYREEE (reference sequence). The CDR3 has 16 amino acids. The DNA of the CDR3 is TGTGCCAGCAGCCCAGGTGGACAGTCAGCTTCGGACGAGCAGTACTTC. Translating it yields CASSPGGQSASDEQYF. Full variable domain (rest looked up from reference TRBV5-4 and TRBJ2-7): ETGVTQSPTHLIKTRGQQVTLRCSSQSGHNTVSWYQQALGQGPQFIFQYYREEENGRGNFPPRFSGLQFPNYSSELNVNALELDDSALYLCASSPGGQSASDEQYFGPGTRLTVT.

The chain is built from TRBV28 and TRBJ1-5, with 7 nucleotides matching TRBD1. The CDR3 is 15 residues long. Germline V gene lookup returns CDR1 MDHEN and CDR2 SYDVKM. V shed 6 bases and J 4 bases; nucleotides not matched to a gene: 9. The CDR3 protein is CASSLFGTANQPQHF. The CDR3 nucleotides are TGTGCCAGCAGCCTATTTGGGACAGCTAATCAGCCCCAGCATTTT. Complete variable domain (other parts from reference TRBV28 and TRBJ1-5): DVKVTQSSRYLVKRTGEKVFLECVQDMDHENMFWYRQDPGLGLRLIYFSYDVKMKEKGDIPEGYSVSREKKERFSLILESASTNQTSMYLCASSLFGTANQPQHFGDGTRLSIL.

DNA of the CDR3: TGTGCCAGCAGCCGAAACAGCCTGAGCTCCTACGAGCAGTACTTC. Translation gives CASSRNSLSSYEQYF. The chain carries TRBV27 and TRBJ2-7; no clear D. The CDR3 consists of 15 residues. V lost 6 bases, J lost 0 bases, and 15 bases lay in between. Germline V lookup: CDR1 MNHEY, CDR2 SMNVEV (reference sequence).

For the CDR3, the DNA is TGTGCCAGCAGCTTCTCCCAGGGGGTCCACTATGGCTACACCTTC. Protein: CASSFSQGVHYGYTF. V and J are TRBV5-4 and TRBJ1-2, with 7 positions matching TRBD1. The V segment lost 2 bases and the J segment 3 bases; nucleotides outside the gene matches: 7. The CDR3 loop spans 15 amino acids. The V gene's germline CDR1 is SGHNT and CDR2 YYREEE (reference sequence).

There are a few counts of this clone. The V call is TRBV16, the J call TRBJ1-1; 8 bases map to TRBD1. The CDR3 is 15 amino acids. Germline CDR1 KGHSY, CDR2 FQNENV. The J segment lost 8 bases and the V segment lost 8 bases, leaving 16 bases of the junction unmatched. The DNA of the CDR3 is TGTGCCAGCGGGGACGGGACAGGACCTTTGCGAGAAGCTTTCTTT. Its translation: CASGDGTGPLREAFF.

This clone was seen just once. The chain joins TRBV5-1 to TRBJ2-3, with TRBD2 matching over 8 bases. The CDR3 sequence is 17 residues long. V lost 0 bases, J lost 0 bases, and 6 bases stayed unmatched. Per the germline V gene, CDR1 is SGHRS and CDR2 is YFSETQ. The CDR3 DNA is TGCGCCAGCAGCTTGGATCTAGCGGGCACTAGCACAGATACGCAGTATTTT. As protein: CASSLDLAGTSTDTQYF. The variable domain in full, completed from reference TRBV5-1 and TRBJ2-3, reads KAGVTQTPRYLIKTRGQQVTLSCSPISGHRSVSWYQQTPGQGLQFLFEYFSETQRNKGNFPGRFSGRQFSNSRSEMNVSTLELGDSALYLCASSLDLAGTSTDTQYFGPGTRLTVL.

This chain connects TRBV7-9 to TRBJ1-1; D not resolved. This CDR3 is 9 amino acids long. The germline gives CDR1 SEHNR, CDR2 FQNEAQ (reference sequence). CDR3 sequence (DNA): TGTGCTTCGGGCACTGAAGCTTTCTTT. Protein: CASGTEAFF.

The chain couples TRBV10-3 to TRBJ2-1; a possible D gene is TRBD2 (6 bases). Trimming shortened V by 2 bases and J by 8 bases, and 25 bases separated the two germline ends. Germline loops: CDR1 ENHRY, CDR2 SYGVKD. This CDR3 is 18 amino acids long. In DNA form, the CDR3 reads TGTGCCATCAGTGAGCCCCTTGTCCGGGACTCCCCGTTGGATGAGCAGTTCTTC. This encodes CAISEPLVRDSPLDEQFF.

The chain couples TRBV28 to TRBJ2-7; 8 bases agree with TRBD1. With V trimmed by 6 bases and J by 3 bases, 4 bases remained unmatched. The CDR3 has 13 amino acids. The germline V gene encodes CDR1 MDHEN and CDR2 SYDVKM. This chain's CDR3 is CASRAGQGYEQYF. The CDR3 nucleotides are TGTGCCAGCAGGGCAGGACAGGGCTACGAGCAGTACTTC.

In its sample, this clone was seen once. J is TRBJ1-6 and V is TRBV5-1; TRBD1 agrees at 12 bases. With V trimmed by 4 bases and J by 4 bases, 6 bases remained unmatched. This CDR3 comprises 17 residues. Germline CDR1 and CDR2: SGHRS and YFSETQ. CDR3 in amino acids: CASSRGTGGDYNSPLHF. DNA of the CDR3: TGCGCCAGCAGCCGAGGGACAGGGGGCGATTATAATTCACCCCTCCACTTT.

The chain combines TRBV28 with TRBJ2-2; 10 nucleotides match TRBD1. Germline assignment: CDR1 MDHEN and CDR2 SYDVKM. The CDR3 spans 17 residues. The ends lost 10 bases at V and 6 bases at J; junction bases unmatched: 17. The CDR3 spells CATRRDRDRGFSGELFF. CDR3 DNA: TGTGCCACGCGGAGAGATCGGGACAGGGGATTCTCCGGGGAGCTGTTTTTT.

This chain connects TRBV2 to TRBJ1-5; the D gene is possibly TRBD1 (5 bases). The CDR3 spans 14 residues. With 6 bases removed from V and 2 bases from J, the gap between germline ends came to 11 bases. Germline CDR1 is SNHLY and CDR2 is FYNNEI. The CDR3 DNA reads TGTGCCAGCAGGGGGGGGACGGGCAATCAGCCCCAGCATTTT. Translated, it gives CASRGGTGNQPQHF.

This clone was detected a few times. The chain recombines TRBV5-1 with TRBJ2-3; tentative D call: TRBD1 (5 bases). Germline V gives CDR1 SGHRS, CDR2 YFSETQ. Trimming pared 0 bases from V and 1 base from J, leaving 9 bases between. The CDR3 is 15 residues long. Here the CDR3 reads CASSLAGAGTDTQYF. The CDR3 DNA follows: TGCGCCAGCAGCTTGGCTGGGGCCGGCACAGATACGCAGTATTTT.